This T cell receptor (beta chain) was observed in a study of blood T cells in healthy people across ages. The CDR3 extends over 16 amino acids. From germline, CDR1 is LGHNA and CDR2 YNFKEQ. V lost 4 bases to trimming and J lost 0 bases; unmatched junction nucleotides: 6. The donors, healthy Caucasians from Russia, were aged roughly 6 to 90. The sample, around 10 milliliters of peripheral blood, was drawn from each donor. A J-beta primer mix and a sample-barcoded 5' primer were used in a second PCR of about 7 to 12 cycles. Each cDNA molecule was tagged by a template-switch adaptor with 12 random nucleotides. At least 2.5 million CDR3-containing paired-end reads were obtained per sample. TCRdb re-analysed the 5' RACE reads in MiXCR, keeping a single row per CDR3 protein. The table shows about 970,000 distinct CDR3 sequences, with just over 50% occurring only once.

Sequenced material: blood. The receptor comes from a woman aged 60-75 years in good health. V usage is TRBV4-2 and J usage is TRBJ2-1; 7 bases match TRBD1. The CDR3 is CASSLMGQSSYNEQFF. CDR3 nucleotides: TGTGCCAGCAGCCTGATGGGACAGAGCTCCTACAATGAGCAGTTCTTC.